The 4 T cell receptor beta chains given below trace back to one sample, sequenced in a study of radiation and T cells in renal cell carcinoma (TCRdb year 2020). Receptor libraries were prepared by the immunoSEQ multiplex PCR assay. The table comes from immuneACCESS by way of TCRdb, which keeps in-frame sequences with V and J called. Part of the clones is missing from these tables; in studies checked, under half for an unresolved V gene and the rest for unknown reasons. For this sample the table gives about 150,000 clones, of which approximately 88% were detected only once. Of the sample, 13% falls within the top ten clones. Read against the paper, the sample's time point label means: blood 2 weeks post-SBRT. Per the publication, the treatment or condition label means: 15 Gy SBRT to primary tumor, nephrectomy 4 weeks later. Material: blood, obtained from a patient whose treatment included radiotherapy and nephrectomy. The receptors here all came from a woman aged 45-60 years with renal cell carcinoma.

The J gene is TRBJ2-1, the V gene TRBV6-4, with D perhaps TRBD1 (5 bases). V lost 2 bases, J lost 2 bases, and 10 bases lay in between. This CDR3 has 15 amino acids. Germline V gene lookup returns CDR1 MRHNA and CDR2 SNTAGT. The CDR3: CASSDRGGTYNEQFF. The CDR3 coding sequence is TGTGCCAGCAGTGACAGGGGTGGAACCTACAATGAGCAGTTCTTC.

The V gene is TRBV19, the J gene TRBJ1-1; 7 nucleotides align to TRBD1. The germline V gene has CDR1 LNHDA and CDR2 SQIVND (reference sequence). The CDR3 totals 14 residues. V lost 4 bases to trimming and J lost 0 bases; unmatched junction nucleotides: 2. CDR3 protein: CASSKGALNTEAFF. The CDR3 DNA is TGTGCCAGTAGTAAGGGGGCTTTGAACACTGAAGCTTTCTTT.

V usage is TRBV6-6 and J usage is TRBJ2-7; 12 nucleotides agree with TRBD2. V shed 5 bases and J 6 bases; nucleotides not matched to a gene: 8. This CDR3 has 15 amino acids. The germline V gene has CDR1 MNHNY and CDR2 SVGAGI (reference sequence). The CDR3 DNA reads TGTGCCAGCAGTCCTAGGACTAGCGGGGATCGCGAGCAGTACTTC. Its protein is CASSPRTSGDREQYF.

V gene TRBV19 combines with J gene TRBJ2-1, with 9 bases aligning to TRBD1. CDR1 and CDR2 from the germline V gene are LNHDA and SQIVND (reference sequence). The CDR3 totals 15 residues. Losses at the gene ends were 5 bases for V and 8 bases for J; bases not matched to a gene: 10. CDR3 protein: CASSSPGTGPDEQFF. CDR3 bases: TGTGCCAGTAGTTCTCCCGGGACAGGGCCTGATGAGCAGTTCTTC.